This TCR beta chain originates from a study of T cell changes during pregnancy in multiple sclerosis. Germline assignment: CDR1 SGHTA and CDR2 FQGTGA. The CDR3 length is 15 residues. V was clipped by 5 bases and J by 6 bases; unmatched bases: 9. This clone was observed a single time. Sequenced by immunoSEQ multiplex PCR; TCRdb stores in-frame clones only, minus some. The table records roughly 110,000 clones, 85% to 95% of them present only once. Sample: peripheral blood, taken in the third trimester of pregnancy. The source of this sequence is a female donor in good health, enrolled as a control in a pregnancy study. This rearrangement joins TRBV7-3 to TRBJ2-1, with 8 bases that match TRBD1. This CDR3 is CASSPPGQGFNEQFF. The CDR3 nucleotides are TGTGCCAGCAGCCCCCCCGGACAGGGTTTCAATGAGCAGTTCTTC.